This T cell receptor beta chain appears in the sequencing data of a study of cytomegalovirus exposure and HLA in healthy donors. Study outcomes and limitations: Associated with cytomegalovirus, according to the listing, were around 160 TCR beta chains. An analysis that was carried out later associated some 17,000 TCR beta sequences with HLA alleles at 0.05 false discovery rate.

V was pared by 0 bases and J by 8 bases, with 4 bases of the junction left unmatched. The CDR3 runs 13 residues. CDR1 is SQVTM and CDR2 is ANQGSEA in the germline V gene. The PCR had 60 Vbeta and 13 Jbeta primers. The repertoire was sequenced with immunoSEQ multiplex PCR; TCRdb's copy has only in-frame clones and lacks some. The sample comprises some 150,000 clones, around 72% of which are singletons, and 2% to 2.5% rests with the top ten. About this clone itself: What it binds is not known.

This clonotype was sampled from a man in his forties in good health and CMV-seronegative. Source material: PBMCs. J is TRBJ1-2 and V is TRBV29-1, with 9 bases that match TRBD1. CDR3 nucleotides: TGCAGCGTTGAAGAGAACAGGGGGCAGGGCTACACCTTC. It translates to CSVEENRGQGYTF.